The 21 T cell receptor beta chains given below trace back to one sample, sequenced in a study of human thymus T cells (dated by TCRdb to 2018 to 2020). The library was obtained by the immunoSEQ multiplex PCR assay. TCRdb mirrors the immuneACCESS table, restricted to in-frame sequences. Some clones are absent from its copies; in checked studies, under half trace to an unresolved V gene, and the reason for the others is unknown. This sample has 100,000 to 150,000 clones in its table, and around 96% of those were observed once. Clones ranked in the top ten supply 0.02% to 0.03% of the sample. Thymus tissue was collected as surgical resects that were removed during corrective cardiac surgery. The sample was thymus tissue. The receptor set was obtained from a boy under two years old with a congenital heart defect but otherwise immunologically healthy.

This clone was seen only once. The chain employs TRBV19 and TRBJ1-4, with TRBD1 as a possible D gene (6 bases). V lost 3 bases to trimming and J lost 8 bases, with 16 bases between them. Germline V lookup: CDR1 LNHDA, CDR2 SQIVND (reference sequence). The CDR3 loop spans 15 amino acids. This CDR3 reads CASSIAGATFEKLFF. The CDR3 DNA reads as TGTGCCAGTAGTATTGCGGGGGCGACATTCGAAAAACTGTTTTTT.

The V gene is TRBV10-3, the J gene TRBJ1-3; D call uncertain. V lost 6 bases to trimming and J lost 2 bases, with 5 bases between them. This CDR3 region has 12 residues. The germline gives CDR1 ENHRY, CDR2 SYGVKD. CDR3 in DNA: TGTGCCATCAGCGAGACTGGAAACACCATATATTTT. Amino acid sequence: CAISETGNTIYF.

This chain links TRBV11-2 with TRBJ2-3; D may be TRBD2 (5 bases). Germline lookup yields CDR1 SGHAT and CDR2 FQNNGV. The CDR3 extends over 15 amino acids. V dropped 5 bases and J dropped 1 base, with 13 bases sitting between them. The DNA of the CDR3 is TGTGCCAGCAGCCTATCTAGCTACTGCACAGATACGCAGTATTTT. It codes for CASSLSSYCTDTQYF.

The chain is built from TRBV19 and TRBJ2-7; weak D call: TRBD1 (5 bases). This CDR3 is 14 amino acids long. Trimming took 6 bases from V and 2 from J, leaving 14 bases between them. The germline CDR1 and CDR2 sequences are LNHDA and SQIVND (reference sequence). The CDR3 loop is CASRDGAPPYEQYF. CDR3 DNA sequence: TGTGCCAGTAGAGATGGGGCCCCACCCTACGAGCAGTACTTC.

The rearrangement uses TRBV2 and TRBJ2-5, with D uncertain. The ends were cut back, 1 base at V and 5 bases at J, with 11 bases in the middle. The CDR3 contains 14 residues. CDR1 and CDR2 (germline): SNHLY, FYNNEI. The CDR3 DNA follows: TGTGCCAGCAGTGAAGATTGGCGGCGCGAGACCCAGTACTTC. It translates to CASSEDWRRETQYF.

The chain carries TRBV28 and TRBJ2-5, with 7 bases lining up with TRBD1. J lost 1 base, V lost 0 bases, and 14 bases had no gene match. The CDR3 covers 19 residues. Germline loops: CDR1 MDHEN, CDR2 SYDVKM. As DNA, the CDR3 is TGTGCCAGCAGTTTATGGCGGAGGCAGGGGGTCCAAGTCCAAGAGACCCAGTACTTC. Translated, it gives CASSLWRRQGVQVQETQYF.

The chain combines TRBV1 with TRBJ1-1. TRBV1 is classified as a pseudogene. This CDR3 comprises 14 residues. CDR3 nucleotides: TGCACCAGCAGCCGCCCCCCCACTCACACTGAAGCTTTCTTT. It is translated as CTSSRPPTHTEAFF.

The CDR3 loop is CAWSGQGCDEQFF. The CDR3 nucleotides are TGTGCCTGGAGTGGACAGGGGTGTGATGAGCAGTTCTTC. This chain links TRBV30 with TRBJ2-1; TRBD1 matches 8 bases. Germline-derived CDR1 and CDR2 are GTSNPN and SVGIG (reference sequence). This CDR3 comprises 13 residues. V was pared by 1 base and J by 8 bases, with 4 bases of the junction left unmatched.

The V and J genes are TRBV6-6 and TRBJ1-3, with 9 bases lining up with TRBD1. The germline gives CDR1 MNHNY, CDR2 SVGAGI (reference sequence). The CDR3 contains 14 residues. After removal of 7 bases from V and 3 bases from J, the junction contained 4 bases not matched to a gene. The chain's CDR3 is CASTNRGLGNTIYF. CDR3 sequence (DNA): TGTGCCAGCACGAACAGGGGGCTTGGAAACACCATATATTTT.

This clone appeared a few times. The DNA for the CDR3 is TGCGCCAGCAGCCAAGACAGGACCTCGACGCACTATGGCTACACCTTC. It specifies CASSQDRTSTHYGYTF. The V and J genes are TRBV4-1 and TRBJ1-2; no clear D gene. The V end was cut by 0 bases, the J end by 3 bases, with 14 bases between. Germline CDR1 is MGHRA and CDR2 is YSYEKL. CDR3 length equals 16 residues.

CDR3 bases: TGTGCCAGTAGTTACAGGCTCTACTACGAGCAGTACTTC. Its translation is CASSYRLYYEQYF. V usage is TRBV19 and J usage is TRBJ2-7; D might be TRBD1 (5 bases). Germline lookup yields CDR1 LNHDA and CDR2 SQIVND (reference sequence). This CDR3 comprises 13 residues. V lost 5 bases, J lost 3 bases, and 11 bases lay in between.

The chain couples TRBV5-1 to TRBJ1-3; weak D call: TRBD1 (6 bases). This CDR3 has 14 residues. Between the trimmed V and J ends, which lost 7 bases and 0 bases, there was a span of 11 bases. The germline gives CDR1 SGHRS, CDR2 YFSETQ. CDR3 amino acids: CASCGDNSGNTIYF. CDR3 bases: TGCGCCAGCTGCGGGGACAACTCTGGAAACACCATATATTTT.

The chain carries TRBV4-3 and TRBJ2-5, with 7 bases that match TRBD1. The CDR3 is made up of 14 amino acids. Germline-derived CDR1 and CDR2 are LGHNA and YSLEER. J was trimmed by 4 bases and V by 4 bases; bases with no gene match: 6. CDR3 sequence: CASSPQGKRETQYF. The CDR3 DNA sequence: TGCGCCAGCAGCCCACAGGGGAAGCGAGAGACCCAGTACTTC.

The gene calls are TRBV5-6 and TRBJ2-7; perhaps TRBD1 as D (5 bases). This CDR3 contains 15 residues. Trimming shortened V by 4 bases and J by 2 bases, and 16 bases separated the two germline ends. Germline V gives CDR1 SGHDT, CDR2 YYEEEE. The DNA of the CDR3 is TGTGCCAGCAGCGCGGACATAGAACGACCCTACGAGCAGTACTTC. Amino acid sequence: CASSADIERPYEQYF.

The chain uses TRBV6-1 and TRBJ1-5, with 9 bases identical to TRBD1. CDR1 is MNHNS, CDR2 SASEGT, per germline. The CDR3 is made up of 14 amino acids. Unmatched junction bases numbered 6, after V lost 6 bases and J lost 6 bases. This CDR3 reads CASRVDRGCQPQHF. For the CDR3, the DNA is TGTGCCAGCAGGGTGGACAGGGGCTGTCAGCCCCAGCATTTT.

The V and J genes are TRBV7-2 and TRBJ1-1, with unresolved D. This CDR3 has 14 residues. From germline, CDR1 is SGHTA and CDR2 FQGNSA. Trimming shortened V by 1 base and J by 8 bases, and 14 bases separated the two germline ends. The DNA of the CDR3 is TGTGCCAGCAGCTTAGTTGGTGCGGGTCGGGAAGCTTTCTTT. Amino acid sequence: CASSLVGAGREAFF. Full variable domain (outside the CDR3, taken from reference TRBV7-2 and TRBJ1-1): GAGVSQSPSNKVTEKGKDVELRCDPISGHTALYWYRQSLGQGLEFLIYFQGNSAPDKSGLPSDRFSAERTGGSVSTLTIQRTQQEDSAVYLCASSLVGAGREAFFGQGTRLTVV.

The chain employs TRBV29-1 and TRBJ2-1, with 7 bases aligning to TRBD1. CDR3 length: 15 residues. With V trimmed by 2 bases and J by 0 bases, 4 bases remained unmatched. CDR1 SQVTM and CDR2 ANQGSEA come from the germline V gene. In DNA, the CDR3 is TGCAGCGTTGAATATCACAGGGGCTCCTACAATGAGCAGTTCTTC. Translation gives CSVEYHRGSYNEQFF.

V gene TRBV11-2 combines with J gene TRBJ2-7; TRBD1 or TRBD2 may be the D gene (7 bases each). The CDR3 sequence is 14 residues long. The V gene lost 3 bases and the J gene lost 4 bases, with 13 bases spanning the gap. Germline V gene sequence: CDR1 SGHAT, CDR2 FQNNGV. The DNA for the CDR3 is TGTGCCAGCAGCTTGGGGCAGGGGGGGTACGAGCAGTACTTC. This encodes CASSLGQGGYEQYF.

The rearrangement uses TRBV5-4 and TRBJ2-1, with unresolved D. This CDR3 is 15 amino acids long. Trimming took off 2 bases at V and 5 bases at J, with 14 bases between the two ends. Germline CDR1 and CDR2: SGHNT and YYREEE (reference sequence). CDR3 in DNA: TGTGCCAGCAGCTTTCTAGAGGAGAATCACAATGAGCAGTTCTTC. Encoded protein: CASSFLEENHNEQFF.

The CDR3 nucleotides read TGTGCCAGCAGCCAAGATGTCGGGACAGGGAAAGAGACCCAGTACTTC. Protein: CASSQDVGTGKETQYF. V and J are TRBV14 and TRBJ2-5; 9 bases map to TRBD1. There are 16 residues in the CDR3. Germline V CDR1 and CDR2: SGHDN, FVKESK. V was clipped by 0 bases and J by 3 bases; unmatched bases: 5.

This chain uses TRBV7-2 with TRBJ1-2, with 9 positions matching TRBD1. The CDR3 has 15 amino acids. Per the germline V gene, CDR1 is SGHTA and CDR2 is FQGNSA. Trimming at V came to 1 base and at J to 5 bases, leaving 5 bases not matched to a gene. The CDR3 reads CASSLEEQGAYGYTF. In DNA, the CDR3 is TGTGCCAGCAGCTTAGAGGAACAGGGGGCATATGGCTACACCTTC.